The rows below give T cell receptor beta chains drawn from one sample of a study of human T cells and chemical hapten exposure. TCRdb re-derived calls from the RACE reads in MiXCR, one entry per CDR3 protein. The sample has fewer than 400,000 distinct CDR3 sequences, about 7% seen once. Here the sequenced sample was whole blood, taken in connection with sensitization to the hapten diphenylcyclopropenone (DPC). The receptors were gathered from a young woman with alopecia areata. Some clones in this sample may be carry-over from other donors' samples. The CDR3 runs from the conserved cysteine through the conserved F or W. Fields, in order: CDR3 protein, CDR3 DNA, J gene, D gene, V gene, clone size. A D gene is named only where the DNA matches it firmly. Not every row has a clone size; where given, it reads once, few, many or a size class.

cdr3_aa: CASSPPGSNQPQHF; cdr3_nt: TGTGCCAGCAGCCCCCCAGGGTCCAATCAGCCCCAGCATTTT; j_call: TRBJ1-5; d_call: NA; v_call: TRBV6-5; clone_size: few
cdr3_aa: CASGLVSPNYGYTF; cdr3_nt: TGTGCTAGTGGTTTGGTTTCGCCCAACTATGGCTACACCTTC; j_call: TRBJ1-2; d_call: NA; v_call: TRBV12-5; clone_size: NA
cdr3_aa: CASSLFLPSYEQYF; cdr3_nt: TGTGCCAGCAGTTTATTTCTACCCTCCTACGAGCAGTACTTC; j_call: TRBJ2-7; d_call: NA; v_call: TRBV28; clone_size: few
cdr3_aa: CASSYSDSSEAFF; cdr3_nt: TGTGCCAGCAGTTACTCGGACAGCTCTGAAGCTTTCTTT; j_call: TRBJ1-1; d_call: NA; v_call: TRBV6-5; clone_size: few
cdr3_aa: CATNQGTEAFF; cdr3_nt: TGTGCCACCAACCAGGGCACTGAAGCTTTCTTT; j_call: TRBJ1-1; d_call: NA; v_call: TRBV6-2/TRBV6-3; clone_size: NA
cdr3_aa: CSAQFSGANVLTF; cdr3_nt: TGCAGTGCCCAGTTCTCTGGGGCCAACGTCCTGACTTTC; j_call: TRBJ2-6; d_call: NA; v_call: TRBV20-1; clone_size: NA
cdr3_aa: CASSYNRGGRDSPLHF; cdr3_nt: TGTGCCAGCAGTTACAATCGCGGAGGCCGGGATTCACCCCTCCACTTT; j_call: TRBJ1-6; d_call: NA; v_call: TRBV6-2/TRBV6-3; clone_size: many
cdr3_aa: CAISETDRTSNEKLFF; cdr3_nt: TGTGCCATCAGTGAGACCGACAGGACTTCTAATGAAAAACTGTTTTTT; j_call: TRBJ1-4; d_call: NA; v_call: TRBV10-3; clone_size: NA
cdr3_aa: CASSPEDPFVNTQYF; cdr3_nt: TGCGCCAGCAGCCCCGAGGACCCCTTTGTGAATACGCAGTATTTT; j_call: TRBJ2-3; d_call: NA; v_call: TRBV5-1; clone_size: few
cdr3_aa: CASRWTGANNSPLHF; cdr3_nt: TGTGCCAGCCGATGGACAGGGGCCAATAATTCACCCCTCCACTTT; j_call: TRBJ1-6; d_call: TRBD1; v_call: TRBV28; clone_size: NA
cdr3_aa: CASSLEEGIGTEAFF; cdr3_nt: TGTGCCAGCAGCTTAGAAGAGGGGATAGGAACTGAAGCTTTCTTT; j_call: TRBJ1-1; d_call: NA; v_call: TRBV7-6; clone_size: NA
cdr3_aa: CSAGQSYEQYF; cdr3_nt: TGCAGTGCTGGACAGTCATACGAGCAGTACTTC; j_call: TRBJ2-7; d_call: NA; v_call: TRBV20-1; clone_size: few
cdr3_aa: CSVEDGDRTGYTF; cdr3_nt: TGCAGCGTTGAAGATGGGGACAGGACGGGGTACACCTTC; j_call: TRBJ1-2; d_call: TRBD1; v_call: TRBV29-1; clone_size: few
cdr3_aa: CASSYGQGRYGYTF; cdr3_nt: TGTGCCAGCAGTTACGGACAGGGACGATATGGCTACACCTTC; j_call: TRBJ1-2; d_call: TRBD1; v_call: TRBV6-2/TRBV6-3; clone_size: NA
cdr3_aa: CASSPEGQEQYF; cdr3_nt: TGCGCCAGCAGCCCGGAGGGACAGGAGCAGTACTTC; j_call: TRBJ2-7; d_call: NA; v_call: TRBV5-1; clone_size: NA
cdr3_aa: CASSLARWRGGGTDTQYF; cdr3_nt: TGTGCCAGCAGCTTAGCGAGGTGGCGGGGGGGCGGCACAGATACGCAGTATTTT; j_call: TRBJ2-3; d_call: TRBD2; v_call: TRBV7-2; clone_size: many
cdr3_aa: CAIREGPTNQPQHF; cdr3_nt: TGTGCCATCAGGGAGGGACCGACGAATCAGCCCCAGCATTTT; j_call: TRBJ1-5; d_call: NA; v_call: TRBV10-3; clone_size: NA
cdr3_aa: CASRSQPYNEQFF; cdr3_nt: TGTGCCAGCAGATCACAGCCCTACAATGAGCAGTTCTTC; j_call: TRBJ2-1; d_call: NA; v_call: TRBV28; clone_size: few
cdr3_aa: CGGVRNTEAFF; cdr3_nt: TGCGGGGGGGTCAGGAACACTGAAGCTTTCTTT; j_call: TRBJ1-1; d_call: NA; v_call: TRBV20-1; clone_size: many
cdr3_aa: CASTVGTGGKQPQHF; cdr3_nt: TGTGCCAGCACCGTCGGGACAGGGGGCAAGCAGCCCCAGCATTTT; j_call: TRBJ1-5; d_call: TRBD1; v_call: TRBV12-3/TRBV12-4; clone_size: NA
cdr3_aa: CASSPAPGSPLHF; cdr3_nt: TGTGCCAGCAGCCCTGCCCCGGGTTCACCCCTCCACTTT; j_call: TRBJ1-6; d_call: NA; v_call: TRBV9; clone_size: NA
cdr3_aa: CASSELRDGPGELFF; cdr3_nt: TGTGCCAGCAGTGAACTCAGGGACGGTCCCGGGGAGCTGTTTTTT; j_call: TRBJ2-2; d_call: NA; v_call: TRBV6-1; clone_size: NA
cdr3_aa: CATSDLDRANTGELFF; cdr3_nt: TGTGCCACCAGTGATTTGGACAGGGCGAACACCGGGGAGCTGTTTTTT; j_call: TRBJ2-2; d_call: TRBD1; v_call: TRBV24-1; clone_size: few
cdr3_aa: CASSQAGTGGTDTQYF; cdr3_nt: TGTGCCAGCAGCCAAGCGGGGACAGGGGGGACAGATACGCAGTATTTT; j_call: TRBJ2-3; d_call: TRBD1; v_call: TRBV4-2; clone_size: NA
cdr3_aa: CASSSRLGGDTQYF; cdr3_nt: TGTGCCAGCAGTTCCAGACTAGGCGGAGATACGCAGTATTTT; j_call: TRBJ2-3; d_call: NA; v_call: TRBV27; clone_size: NA
cdr3_aa: CASSQVGLQGGDGYTF; cdr3_nt: TGCGCCAGCAGCCAAGTGGGGTTGCAGGGAGGCGATGGCTACACCTTC; j_call: TRBJ1-2; d_call: NA; v_call: TRBV4-3; clone_size: NA
cdr3_aa: CSVRAGPSYEQYF; cdr3_nt: TGCAGCGTTCGGGCAGGACCCTCCTACGAGCAGTACTTC; j_call: TRBJ2-7; d_call: NA; v_call: TRBV29-1; clone_size: many
cdr3_aa: CASSKRTSGQETQYF; cdr3_nt: TGTGCCAGCAGCAAACGGACTAGCGGACAAGAGACCCAGTACTTC; j_call: TRBJ2-5; d_call: TRBD2; v_call: TRBV7-2; clone_size: NA
cdr3_aa: CASRLVGNTEAFF; cdr3_nt: TGCGCCAGCAGGTTGGTAGGGAACACTGAAGCTTTCTTT; j_call: TRBJ1-1; d_call: NA; v_call: TRBV5-1; clone_size: NA
cdr3_aa: CASSHVRTGTRGEKLFF; cdr3_nt: TGTGCCAGCAGCCACGTTCGTACAGGGACGAGGGGTGAAAAACTGTTTTTT; j_call: TRBJ1-4; d_call: NA; v_call: TRBV4-2; clone_size: few
cdr3_aa: CASSAQGSSGANVLTF; cdr3_nt: TGTGCCAGCAGTGCACAGGGAAGCTCTGGGGCCAACGTCCTGACTTTC; j_call: TRBJ2-6; d_call: NA; v_call: TRBV2; clone_size: many
cdr3_aa: CAVRTFTRDEQFF; cdr3_nt: TGTGCCGTTAGGACCTTTACCCGCGATGAGCAGTTCTTC; j_call: TRBJ2-1; d_call: NA; v_call: TRBV10-3; clone_size: few
cdr3_aa: CASSFGQGLVYEQYF; cdr3_nt: TGCGCCAGCAGCTTCGGACAGGGCTTGGTCTACGAGCAGTACTTC; j_call: TRBJ2-7; d_call: TRBD1; v_call: TRBV5-1; clone_size: many
cdr3_aa: CASSSDSGGGTEAFF; cdr3_nt: TGTGCCAGCAGTTCAGACAGCGGGGGTGGGACTGAAGCTTTCTTT; j_call: TRBJ1-1; d_call: NA; v_call: TRBV6-5; clone_size: NA
cdr3_aa: CASSPNTSGEQFF; cdr3_nt: TGTGCCAGCAGCCCTAACACTAGCGGTGAGCAGTTCTTC; j_call: TRBJ2-1; d_call: TRBD2; v_call: TRBV3-1; clone_size: few
cdr3_aa: CASSLATGSWQYF; cdr3_nt: TGTGCCAGCAGTTTAGCTACAGGGAGTTGGCAGTACTTC; j_call: TRBJ2-7; d_call: NA; v_call: TRBV27; clone_size: few
cdr3_aa: CASSSGGDSNQPQHF; cdr3_nt: TGTGCCAGCAGCTCGGGGGGGGATAGCAATCAGCCCCAGCATTTT; j_call: TRBJ1-5; d_call: NA; v_call: TRBV5-4; clone_size: few
cdr3_aa: CASSLLSGTGGAERSPLHF; cdr3_nt: TGTGCCAGCAGTCTACTTTCCGGGACAGGGGGCGCGGAACGTTCACCCCTCCACTTT; j_call: TRBJ1-6; d_call: TRBD1; v_call: TRBV7-2; clone_size: few
cdr3_aa: CASSSMGLPNEKLFF; cdr3_nt: TGTGCCAGCAGCTCTATGGGGTTACCTAATGAAAAACTGTTTTTT; j_call: TRBJ1-4; d_call: NA; v_call: TRBV7-2; clone_size: NA
cdr3_aa: CASTDGVPNTEAFF; cdr3_nt: TGCGCCAGCACGGACGGGGTCCCGAACACTGAAGCTTTCTTT; j_call: TRBJ1-1; d_call: NA; v_call: TRBV5-1; clone_size: few
cdr3_aa: CASSLVPSGNQPQHF; cdr3_nt: TGTGCCAGCAGCTTGGTCCCCTCAGGCAATCAGCCCCAGCATTTT; j_call: TRBJ1-5; d_call: NA; v_call: TRBV5-5; clone_size: few
cdr3_aa: CSARETPRTGHEKLFF; cdr3_nt: TGCAGTGCTAGAGAGACTCCGAGGACAGGGCATGAAAAACTGTTTTTT; j_call: TRBJ1-4; d_call: TRBD1; v_call: TRBV20-1; clone_size: few
cdr3_aa: CASSLLTGAVNTEAFF; cdr3_nt: TGCGCCAGCAGCTTGTTGACAGGGGCCGTGAACACTGAAGCTTTCTTT; j_call: TRBJ1-1; d_call: TRBD1; v_call: TRBV5-1; clone_size: few
cdr3_aa: CSARAGTSIRTDTQYF; cdr3_nt: TGCAGTGCTAGAGCCGGGACTAGCATCCGCACAGATACGCAGTATTTT; j_call: TRBJ2-3; d_call: TRBD2; v_call: TRBV20-1; clone_size: NA
cdr3_aa: CASSLRAGALLPDTQYF; cdr3_nt: TGTGCCAGCAGCTTGAGGGCAGGCGCACTCCTTCCAGATACGCAGTATTTT; j_call: TRBJ2-3; d_call: NA; v_call: TRBV5-6; clone_size: few
cdr3_aa: CASSSFNQGETQYF; cdr3_nt: TGTGCCAGCAGCTCCTTCAATCAAGGGGAGACCCAGTACTTC; j_call: TRBJ2-5; d_call: NA; v_call: TRBV11-2; clone_size: many
cdr3_aa: CASRMGMTEGELFF; cdr3_nt: TGTGCCAGCAGGATGGGGATGACAGAAGGGGAGCTGTTTTTT; j_call: TRBJ2-2; d_call: NA; v_call: TRBV11-2; clone_size: many
cdr3_aa: CASSLFQGGAFF; cdr3_nt: TGTGCCAGCAGTTTATTCCAGGGCGGAGCTTTCTTT; j_call: TRBJ1-1; d_call: NA; v_call: TRBV28; clone_size: NA
cdr3_aa: CASSEGVGQGYEQFF; cdr3_nt: TGTGCCAGCAGTGAAGGTGTCGGACAGGGGTATGAGCAGTTCTTC; j_call: TRBJ2-1; d_call: TRBD1; v_call: TRBV6-1; clone_size: many
cdr3_aa: CSARDHRGGQPQHF; cdr3_nt: TGCAGTGCTAGAGACCACAGGGGAGGTCAGCCCCAGCATTTT; j_call: TRBJ1-5; d_call: TRBD1; v_call: TRBV20-1; clone_size: many
cdr3_aa: CASREGGSYGYTF; cdr3_nt: TGTGCCAGCAGAGAAGGGGGGAGCTATGGCTACACCTTC; j_call: TRBJ1-2; d_call: NA; v_call: TRBV6-5; clone_size: many
cdr3_aa: CSAVTGVHEQYF; cdr3_nt: TGCAGTGCGGTGACAGGAGTTCACGAGCAGTACTTC; j_call: TRBJ2-7; d_call: NA; v_call: TRBV20-1; clone_size: many
cdr3_aa: CASSYSRLYTDTQYF; cdr3_nt: TGTGCCAGCAGTTACTCGAGGTTATACACAGATACGCAGTATTTT; j_call: TRBJ2-3; d_call: NA; v_call: TRBV6-5; clone_size: few
cdr3_aa: CSAHREIYRNIQYF; cdr3_nt: TGCAGTGCCCACAGGGAGATTTACAGAAACATTCAGTACTTC; j_call: TRBJ2-4; d_call: NA; v_call: TRBV20-1; clone_size: many
cdr3_aa: CASSKSAGGSYNEQFF; cdr3_nt: TGTGCCAGCTCTAAATCTGCCGGGGGGAGCTACAATGAGCAGTTCTTC; j_call: TRBJ2-1; d_call: TRBD2; v_call: TRBV27; clone_size: few
cdr3_aa: CSARVYRGLDANEQFF; cdr3_nt: TGCAGTGCTAGAGTATACAGGGGGCTTGATGCCAATGAGCAGTTCTTC; j_call: TRBJ2-1; d_call: TRBD1; v_call: TRBV20-1; clone_size: NA